This T cell receptor (beta chain) was recovered during a study of cytomegalovirus exposure and HLA in healthy donors. General observations from the study: TCR beta chains numbering 150 to 200 were designated cytomegalovirus-associated.

This clone has a single count. No antigen is known for it. This CDR3 is built from 12 residues. V lost 5 bases and J 8 bases, leaving 9 bases between the germline ends. The germline gives CDR1 LGHNA, CDR2 YSLEER. PCR involved 60 Vbeta and 13 Jbeta primers. TCRdb keeps only in-frame clones here, not all; method: immunoSEQ multiplex PCR. The sample lists over 110,000 clones, roughly four fifths seen once, with about 2.3% in the top ten. This chain joins TRBV4-3 and TRBJ2-2; a weak D match, TRBD2 (5 bases). The sequencing input was PBMCs. The sequence was collected from a male donor in good health and CMV-seronegative. The CDR3 region is CASSFGGGELFF. CDR3 nucleotides: TGCGCCAGCAGCTTTGGAGGTGGGGAGCTGTTTTTT.